These 21 T cell receptor beta chains share one sample of origin, sequenced in a study of blood T cell repertoires in COVID-19. Assay used: immunoSEQ multiplex PCR; TCRdb lists only in-frame clones, some missing. Of about 250,000 clones listed, roughly 88% were seen once; the top ten hold around 6.6%. The sequencing input was peripheral blood. Every receptor here comes from a woman aged 25-40 years with COVID-19, enrolled during active disease.

The gene calls are TRBV12-3 or TRBV12-4 and TRBJ2-7, with D tentatively TRBD2 (7 bases). This CDR3 region has 13 residues. Between the trimmed V and J ends, which lost 6 bases and 6 bases, there was a span of 15 bases. DNA for the CDR3: TGTGCCAGCAGCTCCGGGGGGCGAATCGAGCAGTACTTC. Its translation: CASSSGGRIEQYF.

The rearrangement joins TRBV24-1 to TRBJ1-6, with 11 bases identical to TRBD1. Germline lookup yields CDR1 KGHDR and CDR2 SFDVKD. Trimming took 5 bases from V and 7 from J; bases not matched to a gene: 3. This CDR3 region has 15 residues. CDR3 sequence (DNA): TGTGCCACCAGTGCCGGGGACAGGGGGAATTCACCCCTCCACTTT. Protein product: CATSAGDRGNSPLHF.

CDR3 bases: TGTGCCAGCAGCTTATCGAACCAGTACGAGCAGTACGTC. As protein: CASSLSNQYEQYV. The chain carries TRBV11-2 and TRBJ2-7; D remains unclear. This CDR3 is 13 amino acids long. Germline V lookup: CDR1 SGHAT, CDR2 FQNNGV. V was trimmed by 2 bases and J by 4 bases, leaving 9 bases between them.

The rearrangement uses TRBV19 and TRBJ2-5; weak D call: TRBD1 (6 bases). The CDR3 spans 15 residues. Trimming pared 3 bases from V and 1 base from J, leaving 12 bases between. CDR1 LNHDA and CDR2 SQIVND come from the germline V gene (reference sequence). The chain's CDR3 is CASSMRQGPQETQYF. CDR3 bases: TGTGCCAGTAGTATGCGTCAGGGGCCCCAAGAGACCCAGTACTTC.

This clone was counted between two and nine times. The rearrangement links TRBV29-1 to TRBJ1-2; D might be TRBD1 (6 bases). There are 14 residues in the CDR3. V lost 2 bases, J lost 4 bases, and 14 bases lay in between. The V gene's germline CDR1 is SQVTM and CDR2 ANQGSEA. As DNA, the CDR3 is TGCAGCGTTGAAATCCCAGGGGAGATCTATGGCTACACCTTC. Amino acids: CSVEIPGEIYGYTF.

With regard to this clone: The sample has other DNA sequences that encode this CDR3 too. The V and J genes are TRBV11-3 and TRBJ2-7, with D possibly matching TRBD2 (6 bases). V gave up 1 base and J gave up 1 base, with 17 bases separating them. From germline, CDR1 is SGHNT and CDR2 YENEEA. The CDR3 is made up of 17 amino acids. The CDR3 sequence is CASSLATGETDSYEQYV. The DNA for the CDR3 is TGTGCCAGCAGCTTAGCCACGGGGGAGACAGATTCCTACGAGCAGTACGTC.

The rearrangement joins TRBV29-1 to TRBJ1-1; 12 nucleotides align to TRBD1. The CDR3 is 18 residues long. Trimming took 7 bases from V and 0 from J; bases not matched to a gene: 15. Germline CDR1 is SQVTM and CDR2 is ANQGSEA. CDR3 loop: CSAQGGTGGTKLNTEAFF. The CDR3, as DNA: TGCAGCGCCCAAGGGGGGACAGGGGGCACGAAATTGAACACTGAAGCTTTCTTT. Based on the CDR3 plus reference TRBV29-1 and TRBJ1-1, the full variable domain is SAVISQKPSRDICQRGTSLTIQCQVDSQVTMMFWYRQQPGQSLTLIATANQGSEATYESGFVIDKFPISRPNLTFSTLTVSNMSPEDSSIYLCSAQGGTGGTKLNTEAFFGQGTRLTVV.

The table lists this clone with a few counts. The V call is TRBV6-5, the J call TRBJ2-2; 10 nucleotides match TRBD2. The CDR3 loop spans 15 amino acids. V lost 6 bases, J lost 5 bases, and 6 bases stayed unmatched. From germline, CDR1 is MNHEY and CDR2 SVGAGI. The CDR3 loop is CASSDGTSVTGELFF. DNA of the CDR3: TGTGCCAGCAGCGACGGGACTAGCGTAACCGGGGAGCTGTTTTTT.

This sequence joins TRBV11-3 and TRBJ2-1; D perhaps matches TRBD1 (6 bases). There are 17 residues in the CDR3. The germline V and J ends were trimmed by 1 base and 5 bases, with 18 bases remaining between them. CDR1 is SGHNT, CDR2 YENEEA, per germline. The CDR3 region is CASSLVWGRGNHNEQFF. CDR3 nucleotides: TGTGCCAGCAGCTTAGTCTGGGGCAGGGGTAATCACAATGAGCAGTTCTTC. Filled out from reference TRBV11-3 and TRBJ2-1, the complete variable domain reads EAGVVQSPRYKIIEKKQPVAFWCNPISGHNTLYWYLQNLGQGPELLIRYENEEAVDDSQLPKDRFSAERLKGVDSTLKIQPAELGDSAVYLCASSLVWGRGNHNEQFFGPGTRLTVL.

The chain uses TRBV30 and TRBJ2-2; 14 bases fit TRBD2. This CDR3 spans 17 amino acids. Germline CDR1 is GTSNPN and CDR2 is SVGIG (reference sequence). Trimming took 3 bases from V and 4 from J; bases not matched to a gene: 7. The CDR3 DNA sequence: TGTGCCTGGAGCGGGGGACTAGCGGGAGCAGGCACCGGGGAGCTGTTTTTT. Protein: CAWSGGLAGAGTGELFF.

The J gene is TRBJ2-3, the V gene TRBV2; the match to TRBD2 covers 12 bases. Per germline, CDR1 SNHLY and CDR2 FYNNEI. The trim removed 4 bases at V and 0 bases at J, leaving 2 bases unmatched. The CDR3 is 16 residues long. The CDR3 bases are TGTGCCAGCAGTGGGACTAGCGGGGTGAGCACAGATACGCAGTATTTT. This gives the protein CASSGTSGVSTDTQYF.

This clone appeared once. The rearrangement joins TRBV6-7 to TRBJ2-7; D perhaps matches TRBD1 (6 bases). TRBV6-7 is filed as an ORF, its function uncertain. Trimming shortened V by 6 bases and J by 2 bases, and 11 bases separated the two germline ends. This CDR3 spans 13 amino acids. The CDR3 DNA reads TGTGCCAGCAGAAACAGGGTAGCCTACGAGCAGTACTTC. Translation gives CASRNRVAYEQYF.

This chain uses TRBV5-5 with TRBJ2-1; 8 nucleotides align to TRBD1. This CDR3 comprises 16 residues. After removal of 4 bases from V and 8 bases from J, the junction contained 14 bases not matched to a gene. The germline V gene encodes CDR1 SGHKS and CDR2 YYEKEE (reference sequence). CDR3: CASSPTGDPFRYEQFF. Written as DNA, the CDR3 is TGTGCCAGCAGCCCGACAGGGGACCCCTTTCGGTATGAGCAGTTCTTC.

The chain is built from TRBV19 and TRBJ1-2, with D possibly matching TRBD1 (6 bases). Trimming cost V 7 bases and J 8 bases, with 20 bases left between them. The CDR3 loop spans 14 amino acids. Looked up from germline, CDR1 is LNHDA and CDR2 is SQIVND (reference sequence). Here the CDR3 DNA reads TGTGCCAGTACGCTCCCCGGGGGGGCTCTGGGCTACACCTTC. Translated, it gives CASTLPGGALGYTF.

The rearrangement links TRBV5-5 to TRBJ1-1; 7 nucleotides align to TRBD1. The CDR3 is 15 residues long. Germline-derived CDR1 and CDR2 are SGHKS and YYEKEE (reference sequence). V was pared by 2 bases and J by 4 bases, with 8 bases of the junction left unmatched. CDR3 bases: TGTGCCAGCAGCTTCCGAGCCAGGGGGACCACTGAAGCTTTCTTT. Translated: CASSFRARGTTEAFF.

The chain employs TRBV18 and TRBJ2-3, with TRBD1 matching over 9 bases. Germline V gives CDR1 KGHSH, CDR2 LQKENI. The CDR3 runs to 15 residues. V gave up 4 bases and J gave up 8 bases; unmatched junction bases: 10. In nucleotides, the CDR3 is TGTGCCAGCTCACGATCCGGGACAGGGATAGGTACGCAGTATTTT. It is translated as CASSRSGTGIGTQYF.

This sequence joins TRBV5-8 and TRBJ2-7; 7 nucleotides align to TRBD1. The CDR3 is 14 residues long. J was trimmed by 0 bases and V by 2 bases; bases with no gene match: 2. CDR1 and CDR2 (germline): SGHTS, YDEGEE. CDR3 amino acids: CASSFRQGSYEQYF. In DNA, the CDR3 is TGTGCCAGCAGCTTTAGACAGGGCTCCTACGAGCAGTACTTC.

The rearrangement joins TRBV4-1 to TRBJ1-2; weak D call: TRBD1 (5 bases). CDR1 and CDR2 from the germline V gene are MGHRA and YSYEKL. V lost 6 bases to trimming and J lost 8 bases, with 16 bases between them. This CDR3 contains 13 residues. CDR3 nucleotide sequence: TGCGCCAGCAGTCTTAATTCAGGGCGCGGCTACACCTTC. Encoded protein: CASSLNSGRGYTF.

The chain carries TRBV7-2 and TRBJ2-5, with D hard to call. In germline, CDR1 is SGHTA, CDR2 FQGNSA. V was clipped by 5 bases and J by 4 bases, with 14 bases between them. The CDR3 is made up of 14 amino acids. The CDR3 nucleotides are TGTGCCAGCAGCGGCATCAGACTGGGAGAGACCCAGTACTTC. Encoded protein: CASSGIRLGETQYF.

The chain has TRBV15 and TRBJ1-5; 7 bases match TRBD1. J was trimmed by 6 bases and V by 5 bases; bases with no gene match: 4. The CDR3 sequence is 13 residues long. Germline assignment: CDR1 LNHNV and CDR2 YYDKDF (reference sequence). The DNA for the CDR3 is TGTGCCACCAGCCCGACAGGGACTCAGCCCCAGCATTTT. This codes for CATSPTGTQPQHF. The entire variable domain, with the rest obtained from reference TRBV15 and TRBJ1-5, is as follows: DAMVIQNPRYQVTQFGKPVTLSCSQTLNHNVMYWYQQKSSQAPKLLFHYYDKDFNNEADTPDNFQSRRPNTSFCFLDIRSPGLGDTAMYLCATSPTGTQPQHFGDGTRLSIL.

The chain employs TRBV5-1 and TRBJ2-7; D may be TRBD2 (6 bases). Germline loops: CDR1 SGHRS, CDR2 YFSETQ. The V and J ends lost 1 base and 3 bases respectively, with 11 bases between them. The CDR3 spans 14 residues. CDR3 residues: CASSLREAGYEQYF. The DNA for the CDR3 is TGCGCCAGCAGCTTGAGGGAGGCAGGCTACGAGCAGTACTTC. The full variable domain, completed using reference TRBV5-1 and TRBJ2-7, is KAGVTQTPRYLIKTRGQQVTLSCSPISGHRSVSWYQQTPGQGLQFLFEYFSETQRNKGNFPGRFSGRQFSNSRSEMNVSTLELGDSALYLCASSLREAGYEQYFGPGTRLTVT.